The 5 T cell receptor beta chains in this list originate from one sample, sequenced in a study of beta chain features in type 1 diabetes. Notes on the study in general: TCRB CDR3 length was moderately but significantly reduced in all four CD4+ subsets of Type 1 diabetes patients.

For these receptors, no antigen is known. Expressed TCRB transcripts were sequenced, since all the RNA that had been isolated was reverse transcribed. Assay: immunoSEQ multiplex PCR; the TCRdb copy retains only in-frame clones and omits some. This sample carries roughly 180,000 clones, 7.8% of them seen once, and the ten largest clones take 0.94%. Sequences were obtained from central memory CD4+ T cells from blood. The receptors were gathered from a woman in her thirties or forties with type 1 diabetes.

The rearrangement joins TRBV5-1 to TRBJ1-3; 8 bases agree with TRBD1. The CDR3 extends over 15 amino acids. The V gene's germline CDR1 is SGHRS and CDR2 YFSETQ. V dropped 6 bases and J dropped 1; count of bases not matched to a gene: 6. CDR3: CASKEDRASGNTIYF. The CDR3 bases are TGCGCCAGCAAAGAGGACAGGGCATCTGGAAACACCATATATTTT.

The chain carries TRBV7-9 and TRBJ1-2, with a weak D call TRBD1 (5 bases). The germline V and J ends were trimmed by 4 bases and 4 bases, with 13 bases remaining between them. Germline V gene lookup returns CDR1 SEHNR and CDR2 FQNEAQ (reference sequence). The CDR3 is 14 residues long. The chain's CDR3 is CASSSSGNPYGYTF. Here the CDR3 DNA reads TGTGCCAGCAGCTCATCAGGGAATCCCTATGGCTACACCTTC. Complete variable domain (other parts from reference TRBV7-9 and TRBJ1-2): DTGVSQNPRHKITKRGQNVTFRCDPISEHNRLYWYRQTLGQGPEFLTYFQNEAQLEKSRLLSDRFSAERPKGSFSTLEIQRTEQGDSAMYLCASSSSGNPYGYTFGSGTRLTVV.

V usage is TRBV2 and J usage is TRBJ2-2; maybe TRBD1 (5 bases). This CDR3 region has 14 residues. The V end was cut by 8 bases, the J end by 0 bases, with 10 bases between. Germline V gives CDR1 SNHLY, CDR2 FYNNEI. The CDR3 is CASGARANTGELFF. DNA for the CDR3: TGTGCCAGCGGGGCTCGGGCGAACACCGGGGAGCTGTTTTTT.

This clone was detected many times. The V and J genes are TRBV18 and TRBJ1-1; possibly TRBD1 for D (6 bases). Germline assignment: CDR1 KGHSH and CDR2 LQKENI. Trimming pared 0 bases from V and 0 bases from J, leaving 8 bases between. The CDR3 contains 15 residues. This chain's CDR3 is CASSPPGALNTEAFF. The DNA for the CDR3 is TGTGCCAGCTCACCACCGGGGGCACTGAACACTGAAGCTTTCTTT.

The CDR3 region is CASTSGTNEQFF. The DNA for the CDR3 is TGTGCCAGCACCTCCGGTACCAATGAGCAGTTCTTC. The chain uses TRBV6-6 and TRBJ2-1, with D unclear. With 7 bases removed from V and 6 bases from J, the gap between germline ends came to 10 bases. The CDR3 covers 12 residues. The germline V gene has CDR1 MNHNY and CDR2 SVGAGI (reference sequence).